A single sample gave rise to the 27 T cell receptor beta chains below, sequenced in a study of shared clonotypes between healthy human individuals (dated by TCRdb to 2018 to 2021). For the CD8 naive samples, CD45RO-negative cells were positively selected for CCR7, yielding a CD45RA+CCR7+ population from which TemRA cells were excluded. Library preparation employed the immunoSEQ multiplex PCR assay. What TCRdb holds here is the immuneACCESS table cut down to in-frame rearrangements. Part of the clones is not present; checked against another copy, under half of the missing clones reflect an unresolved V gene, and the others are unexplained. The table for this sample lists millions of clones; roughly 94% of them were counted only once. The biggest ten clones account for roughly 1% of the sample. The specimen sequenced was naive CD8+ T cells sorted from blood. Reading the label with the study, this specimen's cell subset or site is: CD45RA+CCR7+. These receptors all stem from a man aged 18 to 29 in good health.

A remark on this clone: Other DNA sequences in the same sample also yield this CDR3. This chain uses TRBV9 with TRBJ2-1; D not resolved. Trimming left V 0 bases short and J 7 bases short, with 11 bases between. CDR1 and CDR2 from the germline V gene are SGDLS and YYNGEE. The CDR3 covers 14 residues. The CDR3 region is CASSVEGGYNEQFF. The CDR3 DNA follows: TGTGCCAGCAGCGTAGAGGGTGGATATAATGAGCAGTTCTTC. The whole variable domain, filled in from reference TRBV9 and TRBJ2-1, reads DSGVTQTPKHLITATGQRVTLRCSPRSGDLSVYWYQQSLDQGLQFLIQYYNGEERAKGNILERFSAQQFPDLHSELNLSSLELGDSALYFCASSVEGGYNEQFFGPGTRLTVL.

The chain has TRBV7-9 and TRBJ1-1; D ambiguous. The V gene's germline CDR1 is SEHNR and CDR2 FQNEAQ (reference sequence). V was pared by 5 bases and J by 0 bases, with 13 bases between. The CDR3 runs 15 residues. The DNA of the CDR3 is TGTGCCAGCAGCCGCCCTTCCGCAATGAACACTGAAGCTTTCTTT. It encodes CASSRPSAMNTEAFF.

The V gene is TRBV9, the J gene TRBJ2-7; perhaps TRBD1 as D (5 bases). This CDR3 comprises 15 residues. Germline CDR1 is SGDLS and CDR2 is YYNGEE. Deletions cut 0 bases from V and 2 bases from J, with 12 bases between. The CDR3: CASSVEPGSTYEQYF. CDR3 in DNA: TGTGCCAGCAGCGTAGAGCCAGGGTCTACCTACGAGCAGTACTTC. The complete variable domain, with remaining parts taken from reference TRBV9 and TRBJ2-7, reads DSGVTQTPKHLITATGQRVTLRCSPRSGDLSVYWYQQSLDQGLQFLIQYYNGEERAKGNILERFSAQQFPDLHSELNLSSLELGDSALYFCASSVEPGSTYEQYFGPGTRLTVT.

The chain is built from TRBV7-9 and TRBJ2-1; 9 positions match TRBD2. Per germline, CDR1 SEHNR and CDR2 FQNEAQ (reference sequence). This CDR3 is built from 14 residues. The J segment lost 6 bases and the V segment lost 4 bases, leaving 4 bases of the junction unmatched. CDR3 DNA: TGTGCCAGCAGCTCTAGCGGGAATACCAATGAGCAGTTCTTC. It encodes CASSSSGNTNEQFF.

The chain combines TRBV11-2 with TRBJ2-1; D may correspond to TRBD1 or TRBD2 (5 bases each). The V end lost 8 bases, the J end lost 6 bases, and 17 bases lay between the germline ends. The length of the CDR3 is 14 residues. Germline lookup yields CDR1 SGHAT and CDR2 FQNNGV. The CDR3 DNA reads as TGTGCCAGCGAACGGGGCGCGGAAGGCAATGAGCAGTTCTTC. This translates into CASERGAEGNEQFF. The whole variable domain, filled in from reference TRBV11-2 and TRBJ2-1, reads EAGVAQSPRYKIIEKRQSVAFWCNPISGHATLYWYQQILGQGPKLLIQFQNNGVVDDSQLPKDRFSAERLKGVDSTLKIQPAKLEDSAVYLCASERGAEGNEQFFGPGTRLTVL.

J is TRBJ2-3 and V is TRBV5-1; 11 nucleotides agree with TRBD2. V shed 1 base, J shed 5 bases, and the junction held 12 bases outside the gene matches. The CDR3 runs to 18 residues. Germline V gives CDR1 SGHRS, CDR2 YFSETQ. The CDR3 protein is CASSLPISTSGGRDTQYF. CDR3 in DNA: TGCGCCAGCAGCTTGCCCATCTCAACTAGCGGGGGAAGAGATACGCAGTATTTT.

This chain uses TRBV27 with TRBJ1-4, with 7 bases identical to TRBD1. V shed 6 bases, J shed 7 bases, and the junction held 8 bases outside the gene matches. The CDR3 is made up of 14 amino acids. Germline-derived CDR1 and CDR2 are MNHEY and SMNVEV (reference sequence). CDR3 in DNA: TGTGCCAGCAGGCCAGGGGGGAGTGGTGAAAAACTGTTTTTT. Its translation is CASRPGGSGEKLFF.

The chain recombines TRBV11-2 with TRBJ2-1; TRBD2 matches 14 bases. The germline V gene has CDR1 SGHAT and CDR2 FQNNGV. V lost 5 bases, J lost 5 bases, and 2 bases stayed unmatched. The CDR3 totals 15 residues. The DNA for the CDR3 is TGTGCCAGCAGCAAGGGACTAGCGGGAGACAATGAGCAGTTCTTC. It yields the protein CASSKGLAGDNEQFF. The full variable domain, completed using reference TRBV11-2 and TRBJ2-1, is EAGVAQSPRYKIIEKRQSVAFWCNPISGHATLYWYQQILGQGPKLLIQFQNNGVVDDSQLPKDRFSAERLKGVDSTLKIQPAKLEDSAVYLCASSKGLAGDNEQFFGPGTRLTVL.

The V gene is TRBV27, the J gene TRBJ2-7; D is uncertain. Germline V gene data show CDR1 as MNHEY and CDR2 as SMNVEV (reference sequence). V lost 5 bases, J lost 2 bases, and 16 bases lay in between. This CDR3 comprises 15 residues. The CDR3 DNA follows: TGTGCCAGCAGTCCCCCCCGTACCCCACCCTACGAGCAGTACTTC. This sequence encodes CASSPPRTPPYEQYF.

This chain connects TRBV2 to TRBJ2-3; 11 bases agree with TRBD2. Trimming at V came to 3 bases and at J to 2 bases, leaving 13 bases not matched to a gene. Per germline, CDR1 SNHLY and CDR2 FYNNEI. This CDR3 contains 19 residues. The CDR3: CASSEVAGGRGGYTDTQYF. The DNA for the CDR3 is TGTGCCAGCAGTGAGGTAGCGGGAGGGCGAGGGGGGTACACAGATACGCAGTATTTT.

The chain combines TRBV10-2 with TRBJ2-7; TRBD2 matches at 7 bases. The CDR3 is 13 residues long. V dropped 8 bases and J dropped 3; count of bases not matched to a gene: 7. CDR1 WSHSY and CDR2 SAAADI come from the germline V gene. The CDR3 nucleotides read TGCGCCAGCGGACTAGGCCCGGACTACGAGCAGTACTTC. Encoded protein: CASGLGPDYEQYF.

Written as DNA, the CDR3 is TGTGCCATCAGTGACCCGTCCTCTGAGCAGTTCTTC. Protein: CAISDPSSEQFF. This rearrangement joins TRBV10-3 to TRBJ2-1; D ambiguous. CDR1 ENHRY and CDR2 SYGVKD come from the germline V gene. V dropped 3 bases and J dropped 9 bases, with 9 bases sitting between them. The CDR3 sequence is 12 residues long.

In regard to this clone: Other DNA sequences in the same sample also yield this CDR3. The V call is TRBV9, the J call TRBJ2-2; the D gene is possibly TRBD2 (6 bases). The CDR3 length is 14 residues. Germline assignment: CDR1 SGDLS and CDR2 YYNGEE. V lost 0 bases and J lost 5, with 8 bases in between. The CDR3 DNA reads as TGTGCCAGCAGCGTAGGTGGAGGGACCGGGGAGCTGTTTTTT. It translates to CASSVGGGTGELFF.

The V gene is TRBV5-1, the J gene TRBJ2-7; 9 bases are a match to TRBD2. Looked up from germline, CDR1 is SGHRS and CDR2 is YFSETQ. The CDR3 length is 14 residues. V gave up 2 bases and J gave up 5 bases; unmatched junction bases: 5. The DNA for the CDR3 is TGCGCCAGCAGCTTCGGACTAGCGAGGGACGAGCAGTACTTC. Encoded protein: CASSFGLARDEQYF.

The CDR3 reads CASSGTAYEQYF. The CDR3 region has the DNA TGTGCCAGCAGCGGGACAGCCTACGAGCAGTACTTC. V gene TRBV6-5 combines with J gene TRBJ2-5; 7 nucleotides agree with TRBD1. The J call is doubtful: the DNA matches TRBJ2-7 better. Looked up from germline, CDR1 is MNHEY and CDR2 is SVGAGI. This CDR3 comprises 12 residues.

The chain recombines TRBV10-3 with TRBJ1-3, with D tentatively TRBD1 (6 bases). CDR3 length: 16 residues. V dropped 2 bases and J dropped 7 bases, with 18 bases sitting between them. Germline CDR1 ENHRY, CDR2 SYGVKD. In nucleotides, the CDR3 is TGTGCCATCAGTGAGCCAGGGGAGGGGATCAGCAACACCATATATTTT. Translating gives CAISEPGEGISNTIYF.

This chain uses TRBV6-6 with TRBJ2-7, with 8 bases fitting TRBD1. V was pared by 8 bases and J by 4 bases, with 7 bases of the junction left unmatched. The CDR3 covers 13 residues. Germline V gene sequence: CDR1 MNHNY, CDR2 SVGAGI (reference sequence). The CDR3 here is CASQGQGWYEQYF. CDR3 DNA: TGTGCCAGCCAAGGACAGGGCTGGTACGAGCAGTACTTC.

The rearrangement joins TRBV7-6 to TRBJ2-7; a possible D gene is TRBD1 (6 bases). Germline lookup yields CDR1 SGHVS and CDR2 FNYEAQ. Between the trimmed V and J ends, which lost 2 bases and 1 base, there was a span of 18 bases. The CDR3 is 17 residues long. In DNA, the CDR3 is TGTGCCAGCAGCTTATTAGAGACAGGCGACCTATCCTACGAGCAGTACTTC. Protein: CASSLLETGDLSYEQYF. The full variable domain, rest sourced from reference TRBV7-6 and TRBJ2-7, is GAGVSQSPRYKVTKRGQDVALRCDPISGHVSLYWYRQALGQGPEFLTYFNYEAQQDKSGLPNDRFSAERPEGSISTLTIQRTEQRDSAMYRCASSLLETGDLSYEQYFGPGTRLTVT.

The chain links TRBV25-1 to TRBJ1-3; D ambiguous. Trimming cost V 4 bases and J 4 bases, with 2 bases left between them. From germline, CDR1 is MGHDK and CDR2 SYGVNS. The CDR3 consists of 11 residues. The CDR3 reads CASSVGNTIYF. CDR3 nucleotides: TGTGCCAGCAGTGTAGGAAACACCATATATTTT.

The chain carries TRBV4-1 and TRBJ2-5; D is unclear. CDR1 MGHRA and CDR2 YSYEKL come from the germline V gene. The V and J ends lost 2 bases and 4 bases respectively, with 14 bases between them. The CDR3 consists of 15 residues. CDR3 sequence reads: CASSQMFGLAETQYF. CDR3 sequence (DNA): TGCGCCAGCAGCCAAATGTTCGGTCTTGCAGAGACCCAGTACTTC.

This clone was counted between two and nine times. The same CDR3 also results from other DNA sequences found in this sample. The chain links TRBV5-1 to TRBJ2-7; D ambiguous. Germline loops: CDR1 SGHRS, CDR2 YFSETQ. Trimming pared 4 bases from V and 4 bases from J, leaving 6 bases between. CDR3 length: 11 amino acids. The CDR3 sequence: CASSPGYEQYF. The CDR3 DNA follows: TGCGCCAGCAGCCCCGGTTACGAGCAGTACTTC.

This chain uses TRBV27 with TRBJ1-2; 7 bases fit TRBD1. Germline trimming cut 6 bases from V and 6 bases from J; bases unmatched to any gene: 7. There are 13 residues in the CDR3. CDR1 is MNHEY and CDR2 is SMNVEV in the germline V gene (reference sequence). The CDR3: CASSWTGIDGYTF. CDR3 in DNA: TGTGCCAGCAGCTGGACAGGCATAGATGGCTACACCTTC.

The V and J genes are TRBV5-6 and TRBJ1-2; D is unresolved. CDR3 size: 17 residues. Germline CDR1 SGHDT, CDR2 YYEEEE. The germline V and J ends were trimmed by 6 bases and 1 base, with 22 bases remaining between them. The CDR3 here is CASNPGPGPPGNYGYTF. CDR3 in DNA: TGTGCCAGCAACCCCGGACCAGGACCCCCCGGTAACTATGGCTACACCTTC.

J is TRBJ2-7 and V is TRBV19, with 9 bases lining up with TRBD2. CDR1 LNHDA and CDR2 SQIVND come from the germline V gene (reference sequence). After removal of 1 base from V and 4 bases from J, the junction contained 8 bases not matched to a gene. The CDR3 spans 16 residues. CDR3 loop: CASSIGGLAGSYEQYF. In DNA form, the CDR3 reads TGTGCCAGTAGTATAGGGGGGCTAGCGGGATCATACGAGCAGTACTTC. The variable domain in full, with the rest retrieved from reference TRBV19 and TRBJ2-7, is DGGITQSPKYLFRKEGQNVTLSCEQNLNHDAMYWYRQDPGQGLRLIYYSQIVNDFQKGDIAEGYSVSREKKESFPLTVTSAQKNPTAFYLCASSIGGLAGSYEQYFGPGTRLTVT.

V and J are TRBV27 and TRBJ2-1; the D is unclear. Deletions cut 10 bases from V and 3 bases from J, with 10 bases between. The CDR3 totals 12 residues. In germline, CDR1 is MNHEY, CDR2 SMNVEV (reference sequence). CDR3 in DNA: TGTGCCACCTCGCACGGCTACAATGAGCAGTTCTTC. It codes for CATSHGYNEQFF.

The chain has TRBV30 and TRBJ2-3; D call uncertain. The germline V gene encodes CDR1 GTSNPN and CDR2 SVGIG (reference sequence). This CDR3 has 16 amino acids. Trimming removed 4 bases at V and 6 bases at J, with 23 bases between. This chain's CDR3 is CAWIGSRHRIGDTQYF. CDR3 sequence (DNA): TGTGCCTGGATAGGGTCGAGACACCGAATAGGGGATACGCAGTATTTT.

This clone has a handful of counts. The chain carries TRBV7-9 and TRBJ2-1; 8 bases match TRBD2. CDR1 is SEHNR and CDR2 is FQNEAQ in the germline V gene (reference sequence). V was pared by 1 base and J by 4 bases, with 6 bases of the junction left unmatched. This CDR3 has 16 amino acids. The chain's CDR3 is CASSLGSLAAYNEQFF. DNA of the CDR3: TGTGCCAGCAGCTTAGGGTCACTAGCGGCGTACAATGAGCAGTTCTTC. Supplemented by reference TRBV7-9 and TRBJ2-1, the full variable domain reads DTGVSQNPRHKITKRGQNVTFRCDPISEHNRLYWYRQTLGQGPEFLTYFQNEAQLEKSRLLSDRFSAERPKGSFSTLEIQRTEQGDSAMYLCASSLGSLAAYNEQFFGPGTRLTVL.